This TCR beta chain was sequenced for a study of T cells after yellow fever vaccination. Overall study: SMART-Seq v4 Ultra Low Input prepared the low-cell-number fractions.

This clonotype was picked up many times. Template-switching 5'RACE yielded the TCR cDNA; a universal primer site and UMIs were added in the process. MiXCR, run by TCRdb on the 5' RACE reads, gives a single entry per CDR3 protein. The sample lists fewer than 400,000 distinct CDR3 sequences, about 6% seen once, with 15% in the top ten. Looked up from germline, CDR1 is MNHNS and CDR2 is SASEGT. The CDR3 length is 14 residues. V shed 6 bases and J 2 bases; nucleotides not matched to a gene: 6. This receptor was identified in a man between 25 and 39 years old who received the YFV17D yellow fever vaccine. The V and J genes are TRBV6-1 and TRBJ2-7; the match to TRBD1 covers 8 bases. The starting material was PBMCs, obtained 5 days after the yellow fever booster vaccination. The CDR3 DNA follows: TGTGCCAGCAGAAATCAGGGGGCTACCTACGAGCAGTACTTC. Its protein is CASRNQGATYEQYF.